The 8 T cell receptor beta chains reported below all come from one sample, sequenced in a study of identical twins (TCRdb year 2016). The library was generated by 5' RACE. Instrument on record: Illumina HiSeq 2000. TCRdb's own reprocessing of the public reads used fastp at Q25 and MiXCR and kept productive beta chains. Every CDR3 protein is listed once, alongside the most common genes and DNA of its rows. Within this sample are about 700,000 distinct CDR3 sequences, with 8.5% to 9% of them counted one time only. The ten largest clonotypes hold 0.98% of the sample. These sequences were also reported in another study, on yellow fever vaccine responses in identical twins.

The specimen was PBMCs. The receptors shown here come from a woman under 30 in good health.

This clonotype appeared many times. This chain joins TRBV10-3 and TRBJ2-1, with 9 nucleotides matching TRBD2. The CDR3 totals 14 residues. CDR1 is ENHRY, CDR2 SYGVKD, per germline. V dropped 4 bases and J dropped 5; count of bases not matched to a gene: 3. As DNA, the CDR3 is TGTGCCATCAGTGCGACTAGCGGTCACAATGAGCAGTTCTTC. Amino acid sequence: CAISATSGHNEQFF.

The rearrangement links TRBV30 to TRBJ2-4, with D perhaps TRBD2 (6 bases). Germline V CDR1 and CDR2: GTSNPN, SVGIG (reference sequence). The CDR3 is 15 residues long. Trimming pared 0 bases from V and 8 bases from J, leaving 17 bases between. CDR3 amino acids: CAWSVQVGGADIQYF. In nucleotides, the CDR3 is TGTGCCTGGAGTGTACAAGTGGGAGGCGCTGACATTCAGTACTTC.

This clonotype was counted many times. The CDR3 spells CASRESSYDNEQFF. The CDR3 region has the DNA TGTGCCAGCAGAGAATCTAGCTACGACAATGAGCAGTTCTTC. The genes are TRBV12-3 or TRBV12-4 and TRBJ2-1, with D tentatively TRBD2 (5 bases). V lost 6 bases and J lost 5, with 14 bases in between. CDR3 length: 14 amino acids.

The table lists this clonotype with many counts. The rearrangement uses TRBV11-1 and TRBJ2-4; tentatively, D is TRBD1 (6 bases). This CDR3 comprises 20 residues. Germline CDR1 reads SGHAT; CDR2 reads FQDESV (reference sequence). With 1 base removed from V and 0 bases from J, the gap between germline ends came to 22 bases. This CDR3 is CASSLGPGHTVPVAKNIQYF. The CDR3 nucleotides read TGTGCCAGCAGCTTAGGCCCGGGACATACAGTTCCCGTAGCCAAAAACATTCAGTACTTC.

The rearrangement joins TRBV27 to TRBJ2-3; 7 bases agree with TRBD2. This CDR3 contains 14 residues. Germline lookup yields CDR1 MNHEY and CDR2 SMNVEV (reference sequence). V was clipped by 3 bases and J by 2 bases; unmatched bases: 2. In DNA, the CDR3 is TGTGCCAGCAGTTTGGGGACTACCACAGATACGCAGTATTTT. Its translation is CASSLGTTTDTQYF.

This clonotype was seen a few times. The rearrangement links TRBV13 to TRBJ2-3, with a tentative D call TRBD2 (5 bases). Germline CDR1 reads PRHDT; CDR2 reads FYEKMQ (reference sequence). CDR3 length: 14 residues. Trimming stripped 4 bases from V and 2 bases from J, with 10 bases between. The DNA of the CDR3 is TGTGCCAGCAGCTCGAGGGAGAACACAGATACGCAGTATTTT. Translated: CASSSRENTDTQYF.

The chain joins TRBV15 to TRBJ1-2; no reliable D call. V gave up 1 base and J gave up 0 bases, with 3 bases separating them. CDR3 length: 13 residues. Germline V gene lookup returns CDR1 LNHNV and CDR2 YYDKDF (reference sequence). CDR3 amino acids: CATSRGANYGYTF. CDR3 in DNA: TGTGCCACCAGCAGAGGGGCTAACTATGGCTACACCTTC.

V usage is TRBV19 and J usage is TRBJ2-1; 12 nucleotides line up with TRBD2. The CDR3 has 15 amino acids. Germline values: CDR1 LNHDA, CDR2 SQIVND (reference sequence). Trimming took 3 bases from V and 6 from J; bases not matched to a gene: 3. The CDR3 DNA sequence: TGTGCCAGTAGTATCGTGGGACTAGCGGGCAATGAGCAGTTCTTC. Translation gives CASSIVGLAGNEQFF.